This TCR beta chain derives from a study of shared clonotypes between healthy human individuals. Study-level points and caveats: Lower generation probabilities were found for non-shared clonotypes than for those shared by all four donors.

The repertoire was sequenced with immunoSEQ multiplex PCR; TCRdb's copy has only in-frame clones and lacks some. The sample carries roughly 2 million clones, 85% to 95% recorded once. As for this clone: Its target is unknown.

CDR1 and CDR2 from the germline V gene are MDHEN and SYDVKM. The CDR3 length is 16 residues. V was pared by 3 bases and J by 5 bases, with 18 bases between. This chain links TRBV28 with TRBJ2-3; no clear D gene. The sample comprised naive CD4+ T cells sorted from blood. The subset was: CD45RA+ positively selected. This clonotype originated in a young man in good health. The DNA of the CDR3 is TGTGCCAGCAGTTTCATTTTATCTGAGAAAGGAGATACGCAGTATTTT. This gives the protein CASSFILSEKGDTQYF.